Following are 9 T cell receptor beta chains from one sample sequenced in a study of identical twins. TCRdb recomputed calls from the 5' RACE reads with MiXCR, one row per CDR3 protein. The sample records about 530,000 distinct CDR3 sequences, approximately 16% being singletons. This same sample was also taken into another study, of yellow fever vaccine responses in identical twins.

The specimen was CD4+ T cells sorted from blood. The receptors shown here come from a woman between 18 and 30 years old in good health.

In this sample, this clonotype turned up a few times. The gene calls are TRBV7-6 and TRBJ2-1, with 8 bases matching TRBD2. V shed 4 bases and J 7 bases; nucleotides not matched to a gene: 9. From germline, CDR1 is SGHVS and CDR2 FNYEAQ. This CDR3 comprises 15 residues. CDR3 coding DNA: TGTGCCAGCAGCTCGTATAGCGGGATTTGGAATGAGCAGTTCTTC. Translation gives CASSSYSGIWNEQFF.

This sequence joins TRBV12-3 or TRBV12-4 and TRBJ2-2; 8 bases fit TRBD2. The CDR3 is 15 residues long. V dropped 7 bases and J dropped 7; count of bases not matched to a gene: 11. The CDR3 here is CASKGSGSAYGELFF. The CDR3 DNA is TGTGCCAGCAAAGGGAGCGGGAGCGCGTACGGGGAGCTGTTTTTT.

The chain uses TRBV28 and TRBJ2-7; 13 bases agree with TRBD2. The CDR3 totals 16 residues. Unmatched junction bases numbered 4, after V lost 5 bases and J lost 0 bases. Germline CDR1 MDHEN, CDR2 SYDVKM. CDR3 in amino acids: CASSPTSGRISYEQYF. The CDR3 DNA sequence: TGTGCCAGCAGTCCGACTAGCGGGAGGATCTCCTACGAGCAGTACTTC.

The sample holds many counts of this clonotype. The CDR3 region is CSVLDSGTGDYEQYF. CDR3 DNA: TGCAGCGTTCTTGACTCCGGGACAGGAGACTACGAGCAGTACTTC. The chain carries TRBV29-1 and TRBJ2-7, with 8 bases lining up with TRBD1. V lost 5 bases and J lost 3; bases outside the gene matches: 12. The CDR3 covers 15 residues. The V gene's germline CDR1 is SQVTM and CDR2 ANQGSEA.

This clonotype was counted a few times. The CDR3 DNA is TGTGCCATCAGTATTAGGACGGACCCGGAGTCACCCCTCCACTTT. Encoded protein: CAISIRTDPESPLHF. This chain uses TRBV10-3 with TRBJ1-6, with D unresolved. Germline V gene lookup returns CDR1 ENHRY and CDR2 SYGVKD. The CDR3 loop spans 15 amino acids. Trimming stripped 5 bases from V and 10 bases from J, with 18 bases between.

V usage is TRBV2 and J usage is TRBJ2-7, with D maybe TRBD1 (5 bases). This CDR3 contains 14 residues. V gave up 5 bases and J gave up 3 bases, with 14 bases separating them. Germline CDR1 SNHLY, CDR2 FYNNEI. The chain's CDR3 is CASSLGRGRYEQYV. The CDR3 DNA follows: TGTGCCAGCAGTTTGGGAAGGGGCCGCTACGAGCAGTACGTC.

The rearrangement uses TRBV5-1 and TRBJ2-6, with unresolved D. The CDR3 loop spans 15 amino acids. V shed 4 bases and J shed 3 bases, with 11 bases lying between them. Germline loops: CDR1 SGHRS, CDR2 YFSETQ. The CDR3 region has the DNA TGCGCCAGCAGCCTTGGATGGGTTGGGGCCAACGTCCTGACTTTC. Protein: CASSLGWVGANVLTF.

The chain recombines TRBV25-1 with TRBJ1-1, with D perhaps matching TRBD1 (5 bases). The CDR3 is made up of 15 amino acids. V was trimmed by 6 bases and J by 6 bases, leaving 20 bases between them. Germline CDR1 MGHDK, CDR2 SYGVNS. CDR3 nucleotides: TGTGCCAGCAGGTCTCGGGCCGGGGGTAAGGCTGAAGCTTTCTTT. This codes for CASRSRAGGKAEAFF.

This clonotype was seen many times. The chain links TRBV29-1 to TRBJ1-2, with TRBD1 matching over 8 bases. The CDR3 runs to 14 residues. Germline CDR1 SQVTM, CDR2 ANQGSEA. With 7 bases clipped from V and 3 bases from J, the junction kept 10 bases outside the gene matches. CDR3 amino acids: CSAGQGRWDYGYTF. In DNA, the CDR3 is TGCAGCGCCGGACAGGGCCGCTGGGACTATGGCTACACCTTC.